This T cell receptor beta chain was identified in a study of blood T cell repertoires in COVID-19. The CDR3 extends over 14 amino acids. Between the trimmed V and J ends, which lost 5 bases and 8 bases, there was a span of 16 bases. Per germline, CDR1 SEHNR and CDR2 FQNEAQ (reference sequence). In terms of age and location, participants ranged from about 18 to 95 years and lived in about 25 US areas. Participant reports of clinical history set cohort assignment. Libraries were prepared by immunoSEQ multiplex PCR; TCRdb keeps only in-frame clonotypes and omits some of them. This sample has about 160,000 clones, with roughly nine tenths found just once.

The origin of this receptor is a woman aged 45-60 years who had recovered from COVID-19. The chain carries TRBV7-9 and TRBJ1-5, with a possible D match to TRBD1 (6 bases). Sequencing was performed on PBMCs or T cells enriched from blood (not recorded which). The CDR3 coding sequence is TGTGCCAGCAGCAAGATCGGGGGGCAGGAGCCCCAGCATTTT. This sequence encodes CASSKIGGQEPQHF. The entire variable domain, with the rest obtained from reference TRBV7-9 and TRBJ1-5, is as follows: DTGVSQNPRHKITKRGQNVTFRCDPISEHNRLYWYRQTLGQGPEFLTYFQNEAQLEKSRLLSDRFSAERPKGSFSTLEIQRTEQGDSAMYLCASSKIGGQEPQHFGDGTRLSIL.